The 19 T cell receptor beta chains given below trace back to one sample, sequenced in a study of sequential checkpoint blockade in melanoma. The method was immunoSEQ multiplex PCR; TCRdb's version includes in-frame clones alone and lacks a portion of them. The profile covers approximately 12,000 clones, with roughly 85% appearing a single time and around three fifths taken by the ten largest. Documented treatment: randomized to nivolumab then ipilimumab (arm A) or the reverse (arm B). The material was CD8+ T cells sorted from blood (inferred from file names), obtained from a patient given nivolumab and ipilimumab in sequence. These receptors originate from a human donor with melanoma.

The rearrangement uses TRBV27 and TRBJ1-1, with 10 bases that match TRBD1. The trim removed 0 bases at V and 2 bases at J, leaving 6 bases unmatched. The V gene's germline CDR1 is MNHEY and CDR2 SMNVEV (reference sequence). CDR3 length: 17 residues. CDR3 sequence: CASSLSWGTGANTEAFF. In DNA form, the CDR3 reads TGTGCCAGCAGTTTATCGTGGGGGACAGGGGCTAACACTGAAGCTTTCTTT.

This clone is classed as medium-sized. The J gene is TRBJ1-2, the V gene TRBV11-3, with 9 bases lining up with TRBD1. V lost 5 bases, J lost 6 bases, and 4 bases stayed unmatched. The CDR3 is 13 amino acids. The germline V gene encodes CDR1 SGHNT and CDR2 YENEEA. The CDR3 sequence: CASSAGQGNGYTF. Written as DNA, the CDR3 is TGTGCCAGCAGCGCGGGACAGGGAAATGGCTACACCTTC.

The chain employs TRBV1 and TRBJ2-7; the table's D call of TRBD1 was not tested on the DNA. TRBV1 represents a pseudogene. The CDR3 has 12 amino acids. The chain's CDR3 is CTSSQGHYEQYF. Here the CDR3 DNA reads TGCACCAGCAGCCAAGGACACTACGAGCAGTACTTC.

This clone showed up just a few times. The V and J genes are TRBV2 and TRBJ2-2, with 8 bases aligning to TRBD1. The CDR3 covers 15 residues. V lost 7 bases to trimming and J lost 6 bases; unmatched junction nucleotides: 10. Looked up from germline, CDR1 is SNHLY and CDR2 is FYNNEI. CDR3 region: CASNPGQVVPGELFF. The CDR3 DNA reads TGTGCCAGCAATCCGGGACAGGTCGTACCCGGGGAGCTGTTTTTT.

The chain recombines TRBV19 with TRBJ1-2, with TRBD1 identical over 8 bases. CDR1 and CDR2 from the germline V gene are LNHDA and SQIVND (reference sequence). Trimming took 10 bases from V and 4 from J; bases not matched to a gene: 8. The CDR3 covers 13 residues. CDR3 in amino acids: CATRQGTIYGYTF. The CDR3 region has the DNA TGTGCCACCCGACAGGGGACTATCTATGGCTACACCTTC. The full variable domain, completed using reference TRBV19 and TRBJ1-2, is DGGITQSPKYLFRKEGQNVTLSCEQNLNHDAMYWYRQDPGQGLRLIYYSQIVNDFQKGDIAEGYSVSREKKESFPLTVTSAQKNPTAFYLCATRQGTIYGYTFGSGTRLTVV.

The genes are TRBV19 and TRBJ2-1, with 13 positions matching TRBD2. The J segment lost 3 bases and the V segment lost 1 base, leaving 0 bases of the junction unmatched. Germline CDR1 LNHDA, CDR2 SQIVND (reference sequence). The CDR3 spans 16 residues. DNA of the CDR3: TGTGCCAGTAGTATAGGGACTAGCGGGGGCTACAATGAGCAGTTCTTC. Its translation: CASSIGTSGGYNEQFF. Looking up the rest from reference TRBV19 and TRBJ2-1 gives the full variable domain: DGGITQSPKYLFRKEGQNVTLSCEQNLNHDAMYWYRQDPGQGLRLIYYSQIVNDFQKGDIAEGYSVSREKKESFPLTVTSAQKNPTAFYLCASSIGTSGGYNEQFFGPGTRLTVL.

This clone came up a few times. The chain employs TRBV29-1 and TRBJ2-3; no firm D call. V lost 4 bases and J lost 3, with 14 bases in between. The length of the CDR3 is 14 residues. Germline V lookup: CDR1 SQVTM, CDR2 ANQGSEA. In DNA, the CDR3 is TGCAGCGTTGGCGGCAGTACACCAACAGATACGCAGTATTTT. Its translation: CSVGGSTPTDTQYF.

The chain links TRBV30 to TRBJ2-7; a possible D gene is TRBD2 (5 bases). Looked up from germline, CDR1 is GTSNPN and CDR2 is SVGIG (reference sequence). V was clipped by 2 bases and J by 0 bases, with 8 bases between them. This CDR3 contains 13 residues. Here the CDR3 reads CAWSPGNSYEQYF. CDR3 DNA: TGTGCCTGGAGTCCCGGGAACTCCTACGAGCAGTACTTC.

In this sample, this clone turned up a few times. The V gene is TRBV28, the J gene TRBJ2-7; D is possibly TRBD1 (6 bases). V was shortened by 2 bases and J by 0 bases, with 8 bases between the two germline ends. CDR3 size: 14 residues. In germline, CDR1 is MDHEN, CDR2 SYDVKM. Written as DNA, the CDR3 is TGTGCCAGCAGTTTAACAGGGCACTCCTACGAGCAGTACTTC. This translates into CASSLTGHSYEQYF.

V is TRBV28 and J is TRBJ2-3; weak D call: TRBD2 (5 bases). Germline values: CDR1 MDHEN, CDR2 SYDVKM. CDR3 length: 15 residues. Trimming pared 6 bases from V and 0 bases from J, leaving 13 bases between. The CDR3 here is CASSSWGDSTDTQYF. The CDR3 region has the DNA TGTGCCAGCAGCTCCTGGGGAGATAGCACAGATACGCAGTATTTT.

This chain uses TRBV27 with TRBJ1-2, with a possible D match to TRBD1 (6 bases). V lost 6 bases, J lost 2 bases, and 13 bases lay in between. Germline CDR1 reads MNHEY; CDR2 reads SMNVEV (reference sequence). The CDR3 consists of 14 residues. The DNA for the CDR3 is TGTGCCAGCAGCCCACAGGGTTCCAACTATGGCTACACCTTC. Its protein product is CASSPQGSNYGYTF.

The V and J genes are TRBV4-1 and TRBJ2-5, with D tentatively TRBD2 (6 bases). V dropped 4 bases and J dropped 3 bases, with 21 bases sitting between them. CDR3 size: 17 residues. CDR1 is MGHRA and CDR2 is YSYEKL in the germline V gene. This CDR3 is CASSLKETGWGEETQYF. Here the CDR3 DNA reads TGCGCCAGCAGCCTTAAGGAAACGGGTTGGGGGGAAGAGACCCAGTACTTC.

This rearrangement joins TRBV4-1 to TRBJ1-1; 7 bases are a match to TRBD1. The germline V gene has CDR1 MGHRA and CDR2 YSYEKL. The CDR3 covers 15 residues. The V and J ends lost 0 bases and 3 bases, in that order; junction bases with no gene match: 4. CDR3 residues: CASSQETDRDTEAFF. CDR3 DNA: TGCGCCAGCAGCCAAGAAACCGACAGGGACACTGAAGCTTTCTTT.

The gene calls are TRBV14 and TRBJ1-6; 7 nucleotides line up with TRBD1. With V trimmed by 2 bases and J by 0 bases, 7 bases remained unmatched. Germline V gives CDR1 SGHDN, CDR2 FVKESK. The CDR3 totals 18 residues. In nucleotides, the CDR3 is TGTGCCAGCAGCCAATCAGGACAGGCCCTCTCCTATAATTCACCCCTCCACTTT. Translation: CASSQSGQALSYNSPLHF.

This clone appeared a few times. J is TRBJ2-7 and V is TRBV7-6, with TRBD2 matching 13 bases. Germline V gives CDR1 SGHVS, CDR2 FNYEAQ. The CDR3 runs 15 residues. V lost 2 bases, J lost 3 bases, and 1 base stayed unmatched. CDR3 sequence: CASSLRLAGGYEQYF. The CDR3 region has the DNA TGTGCCAGCAGCTTAAGACTAGCGGGGGGCTACGAGCAGTACTTC.

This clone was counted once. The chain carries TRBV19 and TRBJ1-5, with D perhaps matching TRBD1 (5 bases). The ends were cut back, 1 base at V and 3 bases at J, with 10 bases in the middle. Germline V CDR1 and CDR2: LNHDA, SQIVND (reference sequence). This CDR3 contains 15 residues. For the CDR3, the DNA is TGTGCCAGTAGTATAGTTTCAGGGCTCAATCAGCCCCAGCATTTT. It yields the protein CASSIVSGLNQPQHF. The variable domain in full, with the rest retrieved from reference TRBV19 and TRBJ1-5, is DGGITQSPKYLFRKEGQNVTLSCEQNLNHDAMYWYRQDPGQGLRLIYYSQIVNDFQKGDIAEGYSVSREKKESFPLTVTSAQKNPTAFYLCASSIVSGLNQPQHFGDGTRLSIL.

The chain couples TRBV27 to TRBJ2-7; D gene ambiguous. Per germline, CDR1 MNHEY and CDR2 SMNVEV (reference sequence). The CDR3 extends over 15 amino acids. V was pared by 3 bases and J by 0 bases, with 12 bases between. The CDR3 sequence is CASSLQAQNSYEQYF. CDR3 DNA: TGTGCCAGCAGTTTGCAGGCCCAAAACTCCTACGAGCAGTACTTC.

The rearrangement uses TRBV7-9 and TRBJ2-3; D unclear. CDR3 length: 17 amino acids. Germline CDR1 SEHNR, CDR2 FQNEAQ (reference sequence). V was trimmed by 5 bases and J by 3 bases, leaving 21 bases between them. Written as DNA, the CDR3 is TGTGCCAGCAGCCCGGTCCAATCGGGTGATCATACAGATACGCAGTATTTT. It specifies CASSPVQSGDHTDTQYF.

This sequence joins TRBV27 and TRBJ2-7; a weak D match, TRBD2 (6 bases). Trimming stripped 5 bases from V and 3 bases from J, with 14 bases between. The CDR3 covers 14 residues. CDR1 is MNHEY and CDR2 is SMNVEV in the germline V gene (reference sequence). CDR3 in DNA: TGTGCCAGCAGTGGACCGGGACTTCTCTACGAGCAGTACTTC. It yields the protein CASSGPGLLYEQYF.